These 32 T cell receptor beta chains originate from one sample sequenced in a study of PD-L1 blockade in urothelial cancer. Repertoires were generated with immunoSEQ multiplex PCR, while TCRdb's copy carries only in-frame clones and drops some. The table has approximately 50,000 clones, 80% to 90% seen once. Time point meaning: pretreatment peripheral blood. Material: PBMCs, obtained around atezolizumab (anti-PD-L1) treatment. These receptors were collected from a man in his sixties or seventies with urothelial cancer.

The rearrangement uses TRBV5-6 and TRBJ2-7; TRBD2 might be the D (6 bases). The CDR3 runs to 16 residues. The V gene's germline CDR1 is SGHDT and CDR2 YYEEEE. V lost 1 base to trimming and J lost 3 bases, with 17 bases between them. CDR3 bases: TGTGCCAGCAGCTTGATAGTCCCGGCGGGACTCTACGAGCAGTACTTC. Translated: CASSLIVPAGLYEQYF.

The CDR3 nucleotides are TGCGCCAGCAGCCAGAAGGGACAGAGTTACAATGAGCAGTTCTTC. This encodes CASSQKGQSYNEQFF. V and J are TRBV4-3 and TRBJ2-1, with 7 bases aligning to TRBD1. V shed 3 bases and J 4 bases; nucleotides not matched to a gene: 6. Germline CDR1 and CDR2: LGHNA and YSLEER. The CDR3 extends over 15 amino acids.

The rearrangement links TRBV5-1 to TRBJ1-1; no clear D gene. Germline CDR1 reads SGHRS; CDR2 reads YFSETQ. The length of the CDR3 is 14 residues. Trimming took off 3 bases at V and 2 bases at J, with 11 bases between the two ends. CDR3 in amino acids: CASSSSGVNTEAFF. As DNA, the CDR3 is TGCGCCAGCAGCTCGTCCGGGGTAAACACTGAAGCTTTCTTT.

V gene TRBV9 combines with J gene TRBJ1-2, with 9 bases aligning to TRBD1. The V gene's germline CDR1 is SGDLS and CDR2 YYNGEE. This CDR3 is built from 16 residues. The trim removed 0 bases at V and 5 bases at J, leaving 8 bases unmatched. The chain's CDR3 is CASSVVGTGTPYGYTF. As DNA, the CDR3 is TGTGCCAGCAGCGTAGTCGGGACAGGGACTCCTTATGGCTACACCTTC.

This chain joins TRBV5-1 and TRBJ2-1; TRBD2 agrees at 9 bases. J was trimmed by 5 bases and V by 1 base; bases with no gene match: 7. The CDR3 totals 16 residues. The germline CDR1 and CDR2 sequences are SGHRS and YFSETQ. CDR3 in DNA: TGCGCCAGCAGCTTGATGGCTAGCGGGATACACAATGAGCAGTTCTTC. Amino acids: CASSLMASGIHNEQFF.

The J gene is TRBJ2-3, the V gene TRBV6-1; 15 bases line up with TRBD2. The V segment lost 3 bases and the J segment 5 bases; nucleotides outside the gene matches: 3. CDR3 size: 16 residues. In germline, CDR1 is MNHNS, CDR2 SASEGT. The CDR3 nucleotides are TGTGCCAGCAGTGAGGGGACTAGCGGGGGGATAGATACGCAGTATTTT. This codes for CASSEGTSGGIDTQYF.

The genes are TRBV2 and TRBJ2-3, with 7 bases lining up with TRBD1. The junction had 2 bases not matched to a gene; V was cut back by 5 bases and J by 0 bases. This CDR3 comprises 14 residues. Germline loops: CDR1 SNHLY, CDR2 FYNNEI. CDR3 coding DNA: TGTGCCAGCAGTAGGACAGGAAGCACAGATACGCAGTATTTT. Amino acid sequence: CASSRTGSTDTQYF.

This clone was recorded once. The CDR3 is CASRSSRNEQFF. The CDR3 DNA sequence: TGCGCCAGCAGGTCATCCAGGAATGAGCAGTTCTTC. This chain joins TRBV4-3 and TRBJ2-1; no definite D call. The V end was cut by 6 bases, the J end by 7 bases, with 10 bases between. The germline V gene has CDR1 LGHNA and CDR2 YSLEER. The CDR3 consists of 12 residues.

CDR3 nucleotides: TGTGCCAGCAGCTCGGGACTATCGAGCACAGATACGCAGTATTTT. Its protein product is CASSSGLSSTDTQYF. The V and J genes are TRBV5-4 and TRBJ2-3; 7 nucleotides align to TRBD2. V was pared by 3 bases and J by 0 bases, with 4 bases of the junction left unmatched. The length of the CDR3 is 15 residues. Germline assignment: CDR1 SGHNT and CDR2 YYREEE (reference sequence).

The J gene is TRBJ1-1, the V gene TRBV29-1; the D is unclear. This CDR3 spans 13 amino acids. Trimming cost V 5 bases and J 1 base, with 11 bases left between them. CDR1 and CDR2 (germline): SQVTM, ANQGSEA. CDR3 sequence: CSVPRSSNTEAFF. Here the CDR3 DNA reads TGCAGCGTTCCTAGGTCGTCGAACACTGAAGCTTTCTTT.

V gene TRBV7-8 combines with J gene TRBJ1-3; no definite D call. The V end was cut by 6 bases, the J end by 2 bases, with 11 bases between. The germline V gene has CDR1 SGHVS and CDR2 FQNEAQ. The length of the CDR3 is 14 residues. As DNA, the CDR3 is TGTGCCAGCAGGACACCCGGTGCTGGAAACACCATATATTTT. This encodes CASRTPGAGNTIYF.

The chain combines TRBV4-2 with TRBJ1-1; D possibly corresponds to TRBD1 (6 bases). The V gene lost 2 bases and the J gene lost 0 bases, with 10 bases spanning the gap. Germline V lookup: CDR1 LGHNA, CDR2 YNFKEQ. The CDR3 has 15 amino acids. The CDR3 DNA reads TGTGCCAGCAGCCAAACGGGGGGCTTGAACACTGAAGCTTTCTTT. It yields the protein CASSQTGGLNTEAFF.

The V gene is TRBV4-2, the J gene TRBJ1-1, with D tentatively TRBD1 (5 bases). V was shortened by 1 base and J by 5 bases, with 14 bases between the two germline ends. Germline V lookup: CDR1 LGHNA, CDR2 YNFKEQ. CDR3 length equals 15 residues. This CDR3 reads CASSQVGGGGTEAFF. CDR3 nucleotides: TGTGCCAGCAGCCAAGTGGGGGGTGGTGGGACTGAAGCTTTCTTT.

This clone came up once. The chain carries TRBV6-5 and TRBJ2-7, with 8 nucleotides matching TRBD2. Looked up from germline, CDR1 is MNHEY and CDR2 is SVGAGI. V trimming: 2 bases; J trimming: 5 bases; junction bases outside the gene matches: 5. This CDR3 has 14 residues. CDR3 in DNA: TGTGCCAGCAGTTACCGAAGCGGGAGAAACGAGCAGTACTTC. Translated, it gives CASSYRSGRNEQYF.

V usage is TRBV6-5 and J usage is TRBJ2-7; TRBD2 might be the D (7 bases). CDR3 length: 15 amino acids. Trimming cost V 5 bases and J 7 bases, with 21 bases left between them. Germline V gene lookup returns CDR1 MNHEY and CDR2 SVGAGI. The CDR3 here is CASSKFGGQSKEQYF. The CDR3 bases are TGTGCCAGCAGTAAATTCGGGGGGCAATCGAAGGAGCAGTACTTC.

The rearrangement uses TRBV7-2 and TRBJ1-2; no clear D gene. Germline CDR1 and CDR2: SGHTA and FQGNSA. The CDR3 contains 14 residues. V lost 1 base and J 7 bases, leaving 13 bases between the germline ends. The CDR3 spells CASSLEAGPRGYTF. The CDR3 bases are TGTGCCAGCAGCTTAGAGGCGGGCCCTCGTGGCTACACCTTC.

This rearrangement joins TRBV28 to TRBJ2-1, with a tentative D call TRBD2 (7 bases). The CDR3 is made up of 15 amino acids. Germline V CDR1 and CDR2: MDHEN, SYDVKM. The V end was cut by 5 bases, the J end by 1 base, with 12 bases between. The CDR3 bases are TGTGCCAGCAGTCGAAGGGGGGGGTCCTACAATGAGCAGTTCTTC. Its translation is CASSRRGGSYNEQFF.

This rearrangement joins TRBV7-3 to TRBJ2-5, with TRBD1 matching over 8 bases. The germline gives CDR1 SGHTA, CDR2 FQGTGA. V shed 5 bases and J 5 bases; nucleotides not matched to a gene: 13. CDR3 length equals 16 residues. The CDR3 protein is CASSPGAGGSGETQYF. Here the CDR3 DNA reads TGTGCCAGCAGCCCCGGCGCAGGGGGCTCAGGGGAGACCCAGTACTTC.

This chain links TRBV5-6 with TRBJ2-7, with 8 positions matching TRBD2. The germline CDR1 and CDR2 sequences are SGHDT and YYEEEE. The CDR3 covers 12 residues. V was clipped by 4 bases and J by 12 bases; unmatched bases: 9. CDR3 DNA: TGTGCCAGCAGCACGGGACTAGAATCGACGTACTTC. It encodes CASSTGLESTYF.

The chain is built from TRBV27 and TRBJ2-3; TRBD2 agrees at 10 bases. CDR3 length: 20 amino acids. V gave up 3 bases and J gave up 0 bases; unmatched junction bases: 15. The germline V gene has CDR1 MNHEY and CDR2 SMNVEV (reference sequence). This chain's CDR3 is CASSFSSGREHLTSTDTQYF. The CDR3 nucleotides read TGTGCCAGCAGTTTTTCAAGCGGGAGGGAGCACTTAACTAGCACAGATACGCAGTATTTT.

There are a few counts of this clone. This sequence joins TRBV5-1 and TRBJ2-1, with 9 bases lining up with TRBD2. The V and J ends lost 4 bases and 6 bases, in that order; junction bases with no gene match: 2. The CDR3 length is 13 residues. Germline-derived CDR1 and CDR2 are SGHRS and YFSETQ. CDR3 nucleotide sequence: TGCGCCAGCAGCCCGACTAGCGGCAATGAGCAGTTCTTC. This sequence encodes CASSPTSGNEQFF.

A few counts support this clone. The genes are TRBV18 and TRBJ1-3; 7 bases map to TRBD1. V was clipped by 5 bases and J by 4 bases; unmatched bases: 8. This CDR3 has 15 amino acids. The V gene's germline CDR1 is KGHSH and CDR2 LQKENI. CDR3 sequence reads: CASSNSGTVGNTIYF. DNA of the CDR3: TGTGCCAGCTCAAATTCCGGGACAGTCGGAAACACCATATATTTT.

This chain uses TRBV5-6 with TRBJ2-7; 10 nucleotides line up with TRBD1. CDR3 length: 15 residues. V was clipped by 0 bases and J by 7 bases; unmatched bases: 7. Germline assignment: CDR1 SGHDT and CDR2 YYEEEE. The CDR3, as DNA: TGTGCCAGCAGCTTGGAGTATGGGACAGGGGCGGAGCAGTACTTC. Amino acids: CASSLEYGTGAEQYF. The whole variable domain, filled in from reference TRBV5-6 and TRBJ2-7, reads DAGVTQSPTHLIKTRGQQVTLRCSPKSGHDTVSWYQQALGQGPQFIFQYYEEEERQRGNFPDRFSGHQFPNYSSELNVNALLLGDSALYLCASSLEYGTGAEQYFGPGTRLTVT.

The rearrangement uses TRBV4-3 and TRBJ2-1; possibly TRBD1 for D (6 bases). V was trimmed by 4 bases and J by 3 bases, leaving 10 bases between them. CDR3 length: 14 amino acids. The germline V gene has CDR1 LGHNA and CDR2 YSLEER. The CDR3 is CASSPRTDYNEQFF. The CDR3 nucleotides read TGCGCCAGCAGCCCCCGGACAGACTACAATGAGCAGTTCTTC.

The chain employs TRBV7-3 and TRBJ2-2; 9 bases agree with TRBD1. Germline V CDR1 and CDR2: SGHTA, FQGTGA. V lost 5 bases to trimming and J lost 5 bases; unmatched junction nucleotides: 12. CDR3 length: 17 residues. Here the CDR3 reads CASSQDRGSSRTGELFF. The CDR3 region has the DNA TGTGCCAGCAGCCAGGACAGGGGATCATCAAGGACCGGGGAGCTGTTTTTT.

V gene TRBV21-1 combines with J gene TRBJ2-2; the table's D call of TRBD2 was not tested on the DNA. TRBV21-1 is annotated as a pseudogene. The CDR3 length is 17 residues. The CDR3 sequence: CASSKSPGGANTGELFF. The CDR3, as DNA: TGTGCCAGCAGCAAATCGCCGGGGGGAGCGAACACCGGGGAGCTGTTTTTT.

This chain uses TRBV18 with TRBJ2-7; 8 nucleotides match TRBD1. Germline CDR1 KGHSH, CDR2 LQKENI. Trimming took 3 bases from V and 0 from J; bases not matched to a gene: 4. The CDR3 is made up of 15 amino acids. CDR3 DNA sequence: TGTGCCAGCTCACCCGCAGGGGGCCCCTCCTACGAGCAGTACTTC. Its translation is CASSPAGGPSYEQYF.

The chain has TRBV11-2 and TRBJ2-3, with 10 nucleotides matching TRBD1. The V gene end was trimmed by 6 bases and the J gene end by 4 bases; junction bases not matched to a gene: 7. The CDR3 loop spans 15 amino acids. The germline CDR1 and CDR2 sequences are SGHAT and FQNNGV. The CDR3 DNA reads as TGTGCCAGCAGACTCCAGACAGGGGGCGCAGATACGCAGTATTTT. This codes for CASRLQTGGADTQYF.

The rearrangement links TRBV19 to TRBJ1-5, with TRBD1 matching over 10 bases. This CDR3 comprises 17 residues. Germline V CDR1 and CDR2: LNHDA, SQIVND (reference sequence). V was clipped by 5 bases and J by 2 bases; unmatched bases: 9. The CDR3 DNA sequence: TGTGCCAGTAGTGGGGGACAGGGGAATTTTGGCAATCAGCCCCAGCATTTT. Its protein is CASSGGQGNFGNQPQHF.

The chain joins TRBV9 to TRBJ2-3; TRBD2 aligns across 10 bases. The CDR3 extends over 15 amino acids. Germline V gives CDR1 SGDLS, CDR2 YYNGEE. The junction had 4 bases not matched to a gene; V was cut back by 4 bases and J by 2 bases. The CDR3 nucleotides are TGTGCCAGCAGCCTAGCGGGAGTTTTCACAGATACGCAGTATTTT. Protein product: CASSLAGVFTDTQYF.

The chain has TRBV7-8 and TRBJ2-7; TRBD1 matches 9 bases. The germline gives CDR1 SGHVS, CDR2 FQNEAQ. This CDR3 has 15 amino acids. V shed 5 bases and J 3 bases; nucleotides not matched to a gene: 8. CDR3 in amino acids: CASSPRDRALYEQYF. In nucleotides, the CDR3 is TGTGCCAGCAGCCCCCGGGACAGGGCCCTCTACGAGCAGTACTTC.

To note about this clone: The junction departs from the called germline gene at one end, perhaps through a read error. CDR3 loop: CAIGERAGAGELFF. Here the CDR3 DNA reads TGTGCCATCGGTGAGAGGGCCGGGGCCGGGGAGCTGTTTTTT. V and J are TRBV10-3 and TRBJ2-2; possible D gene TRBD2, 5 bases. The germline V gene encodes CDR1 ENHRY and CDR2 SYGVKD. This CDR3 has 14 amino acids.